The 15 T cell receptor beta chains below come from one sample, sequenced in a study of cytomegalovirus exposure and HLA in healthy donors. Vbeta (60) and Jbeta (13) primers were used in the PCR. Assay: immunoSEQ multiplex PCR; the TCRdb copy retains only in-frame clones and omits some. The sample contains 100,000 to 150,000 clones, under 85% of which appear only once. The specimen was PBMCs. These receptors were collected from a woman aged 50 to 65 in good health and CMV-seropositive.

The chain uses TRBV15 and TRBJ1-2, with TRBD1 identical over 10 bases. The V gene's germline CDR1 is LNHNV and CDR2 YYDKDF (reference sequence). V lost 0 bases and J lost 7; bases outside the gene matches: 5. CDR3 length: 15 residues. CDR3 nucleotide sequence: TGTGCCACCAGCAGAGATCGAGGGACAGGGGTTGGCTACACCTTC. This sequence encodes CATSRDRGTGVGYTF.

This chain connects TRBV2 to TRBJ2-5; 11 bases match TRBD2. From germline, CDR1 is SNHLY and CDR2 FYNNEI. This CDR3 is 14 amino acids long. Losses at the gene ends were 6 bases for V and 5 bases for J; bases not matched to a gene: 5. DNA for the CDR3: TGTGCCAGCAGCTTGACTAGCGGGGAGGAGACCCAGTACTTC. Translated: CASSLTSGEETQYF.

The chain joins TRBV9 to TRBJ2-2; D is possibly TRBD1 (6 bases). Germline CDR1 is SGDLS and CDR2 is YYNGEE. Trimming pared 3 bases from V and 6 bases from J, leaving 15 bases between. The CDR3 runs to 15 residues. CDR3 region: CASSALQGLAGELFF. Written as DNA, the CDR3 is TGTGCCAGCAGCGCTTTACAGGGTTTGGCCGGGGAGCTGTTTTTT.

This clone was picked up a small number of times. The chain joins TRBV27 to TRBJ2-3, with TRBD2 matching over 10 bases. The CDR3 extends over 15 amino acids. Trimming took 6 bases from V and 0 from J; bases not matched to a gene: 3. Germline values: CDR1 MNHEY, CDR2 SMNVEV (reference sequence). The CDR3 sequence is CASRRAGGSTDTQYF. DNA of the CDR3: TGTGCCAGCAGGAGAGCGGGGGGGAGCACAGATACGCAGTATTTT.

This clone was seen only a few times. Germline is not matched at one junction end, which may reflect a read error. CDR3 sequence: CASSPRRGGEAQYF. The CDR3 coding sequence is TGTGCCAGCAGTCCCAGGCGGGGGGGAGAGGCCCAGTACTTC. J is TRBJ2-5 and V is TRBV2; 9 nucleotides agree with TRBD2. This CDR3 comprises 14 residues. Germline values: CDR1 SNHLY, CDR2 FYNNEI.

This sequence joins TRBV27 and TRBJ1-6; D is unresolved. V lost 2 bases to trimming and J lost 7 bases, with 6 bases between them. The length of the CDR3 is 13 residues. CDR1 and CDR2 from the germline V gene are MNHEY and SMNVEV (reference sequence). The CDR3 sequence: CASSLNRNSPLHF. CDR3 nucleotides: TGTGCCAGCAGTTTAAACAGAAATTCACCCCTCCACTTT.

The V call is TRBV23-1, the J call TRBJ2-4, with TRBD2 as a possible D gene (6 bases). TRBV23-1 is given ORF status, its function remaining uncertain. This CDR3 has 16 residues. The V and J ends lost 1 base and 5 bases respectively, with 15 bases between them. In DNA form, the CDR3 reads TGCGCCAGCAGTCAATGCGGCCCACGGAGGGAAAACATTCAGTACTTC. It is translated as CASSQCGPRRENIQYF.

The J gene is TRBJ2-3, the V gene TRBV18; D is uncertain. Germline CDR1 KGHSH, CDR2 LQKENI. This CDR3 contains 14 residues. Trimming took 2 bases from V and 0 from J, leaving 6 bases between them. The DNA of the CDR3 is TGTGCCAGCTCACCAGTCCGGAGCACAGATACGCAGTATTTT. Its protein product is CASSPVRSTDTQYF.

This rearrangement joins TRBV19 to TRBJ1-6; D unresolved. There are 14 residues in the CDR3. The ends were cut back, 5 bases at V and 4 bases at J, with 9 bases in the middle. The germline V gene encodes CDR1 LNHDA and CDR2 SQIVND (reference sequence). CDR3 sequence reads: CASSETAYNSPLHF. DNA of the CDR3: TGTGCCAGTAGTGAAACAGCTTATAATTCACCCCTCCACTTT.

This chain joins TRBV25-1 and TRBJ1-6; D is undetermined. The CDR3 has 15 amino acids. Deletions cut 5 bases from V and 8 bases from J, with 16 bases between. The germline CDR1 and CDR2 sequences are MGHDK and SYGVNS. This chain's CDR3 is CASSSTQAHHSPLHF. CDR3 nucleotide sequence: TGTGCCAGCAGTTCAACCCAGGCACACCATTCACCCCTCCACTTT. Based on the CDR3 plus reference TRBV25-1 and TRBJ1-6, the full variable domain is EADIYQTPRYLVIGTGKKITLECSQTMGHDKMYWYQQDPGMELHLIHYSYGVNSTEKGDLSSESTVSRIRTEHFPLTLESARPSHTSQYLCASSSTQAHHSPLHFGNGTRLTVT.

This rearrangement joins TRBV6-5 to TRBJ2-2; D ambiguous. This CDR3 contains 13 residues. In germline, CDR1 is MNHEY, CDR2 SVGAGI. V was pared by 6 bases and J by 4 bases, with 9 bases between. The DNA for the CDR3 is TGTGCCAGCAGAACAAGATTCACCGGGGAGCTGTTTTTT. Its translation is CASRTRFTGELFF.

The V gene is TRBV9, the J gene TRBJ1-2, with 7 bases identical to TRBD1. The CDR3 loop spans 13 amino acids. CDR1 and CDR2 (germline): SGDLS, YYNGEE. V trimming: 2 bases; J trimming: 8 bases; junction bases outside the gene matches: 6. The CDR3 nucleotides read TGTGCCAGCAGCGTGGGACAGCCGGCCGGCTACACCTTC. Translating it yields CASSVGQPAGYTF.

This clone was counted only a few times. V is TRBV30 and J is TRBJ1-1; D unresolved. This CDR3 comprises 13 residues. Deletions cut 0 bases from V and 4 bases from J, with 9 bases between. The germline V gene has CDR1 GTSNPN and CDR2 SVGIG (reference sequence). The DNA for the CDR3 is TGTGCCTGGAGTGTACTTGCGTCCACTGAAGCTTTCTTT. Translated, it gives CAWSVLASTEAFF.

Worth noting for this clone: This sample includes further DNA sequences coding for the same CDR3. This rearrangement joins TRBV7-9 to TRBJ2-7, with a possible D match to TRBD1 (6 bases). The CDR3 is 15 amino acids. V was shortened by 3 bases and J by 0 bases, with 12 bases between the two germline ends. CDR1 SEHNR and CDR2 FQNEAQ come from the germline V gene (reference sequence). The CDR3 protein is CASSFDRIDSYEQYF. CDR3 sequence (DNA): TGTGCCAGCAGCTTCGACAGGATCGACTCCTACGAGCAGTACTTC.

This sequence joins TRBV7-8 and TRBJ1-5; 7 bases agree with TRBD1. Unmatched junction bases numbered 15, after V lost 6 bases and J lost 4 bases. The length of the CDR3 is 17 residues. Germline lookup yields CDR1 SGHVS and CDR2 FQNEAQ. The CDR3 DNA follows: TGTGCCAGCAGTCGTGCGAGAAGACAGGGCGTGAATCAGCCCCAGCATTTT. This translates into CASSRARRQGVNQPQHF. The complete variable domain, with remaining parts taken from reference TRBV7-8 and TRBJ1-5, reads GAGVSQSPRYKVAKRGQDVALRCDPISGHVSLFWYQQALGQGPEFLTYFQNEAQLDKSGLPSDRFFAERPEGSVSTLKIQRTQQEDSAVYLCASSRARRQGVNQPQHFGDGTRLSIL.